This TCR beta chain originates from a study of cytotoxic CD8 clonotypes in ibrutinib-treated CLL. Sequenced by immunoSEQ multiplex PCR; TCRdb stores in-frame clones only, minus some. The sample shows hundreds of thousands of clones, roughly two thirds of them seen only once. Trimming took 4 bases from V and 7 from J, leaving 15 bases between them. CDR1 and CDR2 from the germline V gene are SGHRS and YFSETQ. The length of the CDR3 is 14 residues. V is TRBV5-1 and J is TRBJ1-5, with a tentative D call TRBD1 (5 bases). Sequencing was performed on PBMCs, taken after 36 months of ibrutinib treatment. The clonotype comes from a human donor with chronic lymphocytic leukemia. The CDR3 spells CASSQIGGSQPQHF. The CDR3, as DNA: TGCGCCAGCAGCCAAATCGGGGGAAGCCAGCCCCAGCATTTT.